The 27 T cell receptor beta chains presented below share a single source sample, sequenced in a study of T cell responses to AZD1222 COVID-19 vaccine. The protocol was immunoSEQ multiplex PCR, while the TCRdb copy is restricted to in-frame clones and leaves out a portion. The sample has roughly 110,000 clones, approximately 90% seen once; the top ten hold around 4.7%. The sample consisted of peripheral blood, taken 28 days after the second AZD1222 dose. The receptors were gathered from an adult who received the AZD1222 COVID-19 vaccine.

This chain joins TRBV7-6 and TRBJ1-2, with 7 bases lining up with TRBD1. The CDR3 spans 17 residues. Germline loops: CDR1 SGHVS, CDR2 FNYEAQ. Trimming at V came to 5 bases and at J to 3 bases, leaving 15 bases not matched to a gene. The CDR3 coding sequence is TGTGCCAGCAGCCCGAGACAGGGACTGGGATTTGACTATGGCTACACCTTC. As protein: CASSPRQGLGFDYGYTF.

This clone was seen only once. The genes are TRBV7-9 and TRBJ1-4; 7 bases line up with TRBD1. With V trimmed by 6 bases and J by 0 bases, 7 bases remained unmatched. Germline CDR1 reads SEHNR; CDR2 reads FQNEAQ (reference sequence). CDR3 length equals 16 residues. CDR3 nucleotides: TGTGCCAGCAGAGCCGGGACAGCCTCAACTAATGAAAAACTGTTTTTT. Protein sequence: CASRAGTASTNEKLFF.

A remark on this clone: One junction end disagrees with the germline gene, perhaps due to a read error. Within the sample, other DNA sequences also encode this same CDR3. The CDR3 spells CASSRLAGADEQYF. In nucleotides, the CDR3 is TGCGCCAGCAGCAGATTAGCGGGGGCCGACGAGCAGTATTTC. The rearrangement links TRBV5-1 to TRBJ2-7; 9 bases line up with TRBD2. Germline CDR1 and CDR2: SGHRS and YFSETQ. CDR3 length equals 14 residues.

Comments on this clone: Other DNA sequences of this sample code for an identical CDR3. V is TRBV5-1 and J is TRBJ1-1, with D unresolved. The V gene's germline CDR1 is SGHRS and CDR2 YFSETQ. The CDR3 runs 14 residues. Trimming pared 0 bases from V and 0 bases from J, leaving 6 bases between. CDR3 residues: CASSLGSLNTEAFF. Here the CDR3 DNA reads TGCGCCAGCAGCTTGGGGTCCTTGAACACTGAAGCTTTCTTT.

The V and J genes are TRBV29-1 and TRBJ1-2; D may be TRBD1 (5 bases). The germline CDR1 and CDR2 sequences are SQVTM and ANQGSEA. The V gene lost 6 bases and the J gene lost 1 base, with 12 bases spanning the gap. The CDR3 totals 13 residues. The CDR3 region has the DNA TGCAGCGTGGCAGGGACGGTTAACTATGGCTACACCTTC. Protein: CSVAGTVNYGYTF.

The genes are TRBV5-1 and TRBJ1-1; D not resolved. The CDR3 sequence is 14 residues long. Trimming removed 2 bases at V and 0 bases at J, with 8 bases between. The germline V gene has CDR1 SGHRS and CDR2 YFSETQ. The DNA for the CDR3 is TGCGCCAGCAGCTTTAACAGCATGAACACTGAAGCTTTCTTT. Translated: CASSFNSMNTEAFF.

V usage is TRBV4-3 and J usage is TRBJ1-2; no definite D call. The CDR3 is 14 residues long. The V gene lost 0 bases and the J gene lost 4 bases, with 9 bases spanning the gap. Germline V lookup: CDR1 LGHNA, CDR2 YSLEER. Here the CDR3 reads CASSQDRGAYGYTF. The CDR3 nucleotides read TGCGCCAGCAGCCAAGATCGGGGTGCCTATGGCTACACCTTC.

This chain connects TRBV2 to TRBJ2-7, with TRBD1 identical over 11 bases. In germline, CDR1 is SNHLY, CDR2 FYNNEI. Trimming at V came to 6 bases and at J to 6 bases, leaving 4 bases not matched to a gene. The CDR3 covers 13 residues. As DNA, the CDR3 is TGTGCCAGCAGCGGGACAGGGGGGGGCGAGCAGTACTTC. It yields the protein CASSGTGGGEQYF.

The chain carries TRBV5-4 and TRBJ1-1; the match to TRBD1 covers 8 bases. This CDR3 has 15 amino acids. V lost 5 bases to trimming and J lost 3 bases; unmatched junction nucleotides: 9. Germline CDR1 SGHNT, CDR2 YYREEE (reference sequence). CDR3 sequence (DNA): TGTGCCAGCAGACCAAGGACAGGGCAGGACACTGAAGCTTTCTTT. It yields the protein CASRPRTGQDTEAFF.

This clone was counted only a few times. CDR3 sequence reads: CASSYYSTGEAFF. Here the CDR3 DNA reads TGTGCCAGCAGTTACTACTCGACGGGTGAAGCTTTCTTT. The chain recombines TRBV6-5 with TRBJ1-1; D remains ambiguous. Germline V CDR1 and CDR2: MNHEY, SVGAGI. The CDR3 is 13 residues long. Trimming left V 1 base short and J 7 bases short, with 10 bases between.

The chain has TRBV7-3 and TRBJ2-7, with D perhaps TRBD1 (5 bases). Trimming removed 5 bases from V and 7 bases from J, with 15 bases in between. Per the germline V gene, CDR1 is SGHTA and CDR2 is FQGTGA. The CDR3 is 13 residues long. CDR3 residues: CASSPLKGREQYF. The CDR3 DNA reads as TGTGCCAGCAGCCCTCTGAAGGGGCGTGAGCAGTACTTC.

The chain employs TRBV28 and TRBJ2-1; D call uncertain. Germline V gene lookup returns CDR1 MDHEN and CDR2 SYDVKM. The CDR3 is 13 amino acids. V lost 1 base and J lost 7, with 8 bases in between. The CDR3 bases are TGTGCCAGCAGTTTATATCTGACTAATGAGCAGTTCTTC. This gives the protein CASSLYLTNEQFF.

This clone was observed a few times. In nucleotides, the CDR3 is TGTGCCACCGGTGCGTCCGGGGCTAATGAAAAACTGTTTTTT. It codes for CATGASGANEKLFF. The genes are TRBV21-1 and TRBJ1-4. TRBV21-1 represents a pseudogene. The length of the CDR3 is 14 residues.

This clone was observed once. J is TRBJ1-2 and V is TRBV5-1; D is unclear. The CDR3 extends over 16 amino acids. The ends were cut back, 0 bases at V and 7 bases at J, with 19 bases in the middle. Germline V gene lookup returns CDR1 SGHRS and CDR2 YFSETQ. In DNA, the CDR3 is TGCGCCAGCAGCTTGGAGGGCACAAACGCTCTGTCTGGCTACACCTTC. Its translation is CASSLEGTNALSGYTF.

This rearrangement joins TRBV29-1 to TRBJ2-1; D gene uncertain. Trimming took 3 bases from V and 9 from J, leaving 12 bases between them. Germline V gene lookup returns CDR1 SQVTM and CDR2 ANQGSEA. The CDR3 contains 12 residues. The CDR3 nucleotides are TGCAGCGTTGAGCTGAGGCAGTTTGAGCAGTTCTTC. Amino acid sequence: CSVELRQFEQFF.

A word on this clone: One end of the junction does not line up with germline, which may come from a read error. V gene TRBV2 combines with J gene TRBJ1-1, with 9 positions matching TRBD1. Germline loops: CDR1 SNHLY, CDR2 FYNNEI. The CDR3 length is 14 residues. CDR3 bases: TGTGCCAGCAGTCGGGACAGGGTGACCACTAAAGCTTTCTTT. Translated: CASSRDRVTTKAFF.

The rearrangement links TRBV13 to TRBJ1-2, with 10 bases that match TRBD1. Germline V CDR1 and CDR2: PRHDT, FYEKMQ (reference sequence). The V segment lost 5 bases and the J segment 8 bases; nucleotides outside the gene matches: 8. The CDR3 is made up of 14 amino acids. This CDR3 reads CASSTRDRGGGYTF. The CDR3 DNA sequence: TGTGCCAGCAGCACCCGGGACAGGGGTGGGGGCTACACCTTC.

The CDR3 bases are TGTGCCTGGAGTCGGGGCGGGACTCTTTACGAGCAGTACTTC. This codes for CAWSRGGTLYEQYF. The rearrangement joins TRBV30 to TRBJ2-7, with D possibly TRBD2 on 6 matching bases. V gave up 2 bases and J gave up 4 bases, with 15 bases separating them. The germline gives CDR1 GTSNPN, CDR2 SVGIG (reference sequence). This CDR3 is 14 amino acids long.

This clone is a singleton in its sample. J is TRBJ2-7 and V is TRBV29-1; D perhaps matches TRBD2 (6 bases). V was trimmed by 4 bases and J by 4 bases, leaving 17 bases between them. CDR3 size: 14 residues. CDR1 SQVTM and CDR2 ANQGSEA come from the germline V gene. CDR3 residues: CSVVSPGTEYEQYF. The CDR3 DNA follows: TGCAGCGTTGTTAGCCCCGGGACTGAGTACGAGCAGTACTTC.

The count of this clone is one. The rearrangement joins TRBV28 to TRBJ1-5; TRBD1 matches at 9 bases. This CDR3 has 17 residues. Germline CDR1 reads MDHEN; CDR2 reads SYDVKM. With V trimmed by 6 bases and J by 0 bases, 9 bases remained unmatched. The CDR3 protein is CASREPGQGFSNQPQHF. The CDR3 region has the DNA TGTGCCAGCAGAGAGCCGGGACAGGGCTTTAGCAATCAGCCCCAGCATTTT.

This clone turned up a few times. The CDR3 sequence is CASSIENYGYTF. CDR3 nucleotides: TGTGCCAGTAGTATAGAAAACTATGGCTACACCTTC. The V call is TRBV19, the J call TRBJ1-2; no definite D call. Germline V gene lookup returns CDR1 LNHDA and CDR2 SQIVND (reference sequence). The CDR3 is 12 residues long. Trimming took 0 bases from V and 2 from J, leaving 1 base between them.

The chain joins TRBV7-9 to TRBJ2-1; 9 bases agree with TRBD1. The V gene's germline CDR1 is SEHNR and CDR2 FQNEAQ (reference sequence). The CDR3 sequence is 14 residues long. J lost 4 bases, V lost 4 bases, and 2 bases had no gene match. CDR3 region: CASSSGTGYNEQFF. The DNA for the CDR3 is TGTGCCAGCAGCTCCGGGACAGGGTACAATGAGCAGTTCTTC.

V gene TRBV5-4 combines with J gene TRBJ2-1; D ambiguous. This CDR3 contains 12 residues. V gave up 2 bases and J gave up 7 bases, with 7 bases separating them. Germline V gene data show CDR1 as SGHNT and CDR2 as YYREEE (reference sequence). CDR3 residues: CASSLTINEQFF. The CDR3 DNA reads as TGTGCCAGCAGCTTAACGATAAATGAGCAGTTCTTC. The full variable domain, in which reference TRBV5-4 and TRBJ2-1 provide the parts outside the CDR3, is ETGVTQSPTHLIKTRGQQVTLRCSSQSGHNTVSWYQQALGQGPQFIFQYYREEENGRGNFPPRFSGLQFPNYSSELNVNALELDDSALYLCASSLTINEQFFGPGTRLTVL.

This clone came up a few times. In DNA, the CDR3 is TGTGCCAGCAGCCAAGGGAAGAACAGAGGCTTAAACACTGAAGCTTTCTTT. Its translation: CASSQGKNRGLNTEAFF. V gene TRBV3-1 (or the pseudogene TRBV3-2) combines with J gene TRBJ1-1, with D unclear. V was cut by 1 base and J by 2 bases, with 17 bases left in between. Germline V gene lookup returns CDR1 LGHDT and CDR2 YNNKEL (reference sequence). The length of the CDR3 is 17 residues.

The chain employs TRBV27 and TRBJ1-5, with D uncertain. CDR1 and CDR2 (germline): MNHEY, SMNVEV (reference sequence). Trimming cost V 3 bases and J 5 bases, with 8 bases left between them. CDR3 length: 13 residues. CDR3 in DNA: TGTGCCAGCAGTTTGGGCCGGCATCAGCCCCAGCATTTT. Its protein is CASSLGRHQPQHF.

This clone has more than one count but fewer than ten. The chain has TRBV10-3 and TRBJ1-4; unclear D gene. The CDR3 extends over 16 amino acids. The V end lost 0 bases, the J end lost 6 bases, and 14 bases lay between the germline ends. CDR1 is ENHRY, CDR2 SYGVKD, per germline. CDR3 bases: TGTGCCATCAGTGAGTCGAATCCGACAAAAGATGAAAAACTGTTTTTT. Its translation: CAISESNPTKDEKLFF.

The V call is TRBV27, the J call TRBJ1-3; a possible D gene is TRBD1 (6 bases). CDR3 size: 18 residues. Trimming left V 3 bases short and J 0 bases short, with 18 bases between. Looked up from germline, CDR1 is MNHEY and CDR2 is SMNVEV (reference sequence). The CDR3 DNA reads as TGTGCCAGCAGTTTTAACCAGGACAGTTTTTACTCTGGAAACACCATATATTTT. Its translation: CASSFNQDSFYSGNTIYF.